Given below is one T cell receptor (beta chain) in context. These data originate in a study of blood T cell repertoires in COVID-19. Looking at the study overall: Sites in the United States, Italy and Spain provided acute and convalescent COVID-19 samples.

The germline gives CDR1 LNHDA, CDR2 SQIVND (reference sequence). V lost 4 bases and J lost 3; bases outside the gene matches: 10. The CDR3 extends over 17 amino acids. TCRdb's copy holds only in-frame clones and misses some; the assay was immunoSEQ multiplex PCR. The table includes under 300,000 clones, around 81% detected once. The sequencing sample was made of peripheral blood. This chain uses TRBV19 with TRBJ1-4; 8 bases agree with TRBD1. This receptor was obtained from a man aged 25 to 40 who had recovered from COVID-19. The CDR3 DNA reads as TGTGCCAGTAGTAGGACAGGGACTGGGACTTCTAATGAAAAACTGTTTTTT. This gives the protein CASSRTGTGTSNEKLFF.